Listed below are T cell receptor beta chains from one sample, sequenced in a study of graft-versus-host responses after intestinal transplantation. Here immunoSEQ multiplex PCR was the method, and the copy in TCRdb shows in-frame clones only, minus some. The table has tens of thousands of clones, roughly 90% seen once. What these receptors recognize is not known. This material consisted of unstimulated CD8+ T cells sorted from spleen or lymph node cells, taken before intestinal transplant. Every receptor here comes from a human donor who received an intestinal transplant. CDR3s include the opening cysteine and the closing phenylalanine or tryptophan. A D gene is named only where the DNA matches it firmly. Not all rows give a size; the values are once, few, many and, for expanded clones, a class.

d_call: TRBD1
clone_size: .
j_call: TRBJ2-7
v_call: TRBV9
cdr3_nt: TGTGCCAGCAGCGGACAGGGGTACGAGCAGTACTTC
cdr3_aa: CASSGQGYEQYF

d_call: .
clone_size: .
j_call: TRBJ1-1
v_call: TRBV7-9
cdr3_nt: TGTGCCAGCAGCTTATCAGTGAACACTGAAGCTTTCTTT
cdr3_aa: CASSLSVNTEAFF

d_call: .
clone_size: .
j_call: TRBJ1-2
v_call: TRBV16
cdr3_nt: TGTGCCAGCAGCCAATTCCAGGGAGGTAACTATGGCTACACCTTC
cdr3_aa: CASSQFQGGNYGYTF

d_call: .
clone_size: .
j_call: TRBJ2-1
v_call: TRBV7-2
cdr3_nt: TGTGCCAGCAGCATTACAGATTACAATGAGCAGTTCTTC
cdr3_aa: CASSITDYNEQFF

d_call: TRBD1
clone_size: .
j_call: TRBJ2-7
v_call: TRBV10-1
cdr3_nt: TGCGCCAGCGAACTGGACAGGGGGGACGAGCAGTACTTC
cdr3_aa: CASELDRGDEQYF

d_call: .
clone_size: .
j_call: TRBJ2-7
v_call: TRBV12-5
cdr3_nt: TGTGCTAGTGCCTTTGGACTCTTCGATGCGGAGTTCGAGCAGTACTTC
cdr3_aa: CASAFGLFDAEFEQYF

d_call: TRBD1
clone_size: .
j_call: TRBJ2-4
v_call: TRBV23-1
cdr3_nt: TGCGCCAGCAGTCAACTCCGGGACAGGGCCTCCAAAAACATTCAGTACTTC
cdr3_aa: CASSQLRDRASKNIQYF

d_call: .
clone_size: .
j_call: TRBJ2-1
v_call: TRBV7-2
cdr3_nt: TGTGCCAGCAGAGGCGAGAGAGGCTACAATGAGCAGTTCTTC
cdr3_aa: CASRGERGYNEQFF

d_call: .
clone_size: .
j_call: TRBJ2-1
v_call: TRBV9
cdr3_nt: TGTGCCAGCAGCGCCCCTGTCCGGGAGTTCGGTGAGCAGTTCTTC
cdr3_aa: CASSAPVREFGEQFF

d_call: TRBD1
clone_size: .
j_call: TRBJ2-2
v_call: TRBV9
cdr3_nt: TGTGCCAGCAGCGTAGCTAGGGACAGGGGAGGCACCGGGGAGCTGTTTTTT
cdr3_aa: CASSVARDRGGTGELFF

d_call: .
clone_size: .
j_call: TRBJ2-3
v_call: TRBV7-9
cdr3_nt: TGTGCCAGCAGCTTAACGGCTAGCCATAGCACAGATACGCAGTATTTT
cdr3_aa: CASSLTASHSTDTQYF

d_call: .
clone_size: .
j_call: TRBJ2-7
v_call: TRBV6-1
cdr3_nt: TGTGCCAGCAGTGACCGCCGGGACAACTACGAGCAGTACTTC
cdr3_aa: CASSDRRDNYEQYF

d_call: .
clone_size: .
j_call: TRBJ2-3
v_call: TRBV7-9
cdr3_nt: TGTGCCAGCAGCTGGGGTAGCGCTAGCACAGATACGCAGTATTTT
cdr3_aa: CASSWGSASTDTQYF

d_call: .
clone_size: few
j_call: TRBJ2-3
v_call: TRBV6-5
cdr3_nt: TGTGCCAGCAGTTACTCCCTTACAGATACGCAGTATTTT
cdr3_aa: CASSYSLTDTQYF

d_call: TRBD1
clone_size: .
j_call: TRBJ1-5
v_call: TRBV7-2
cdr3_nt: TGTGCCAGCAGCTTAGTAACAGGGGGAGGGAGCAATCAGCCCCAGCATTTT
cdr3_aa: CASSLVTGGGSNQPQHF

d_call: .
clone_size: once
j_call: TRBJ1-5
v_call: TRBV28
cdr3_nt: TGTGCCAGCAGTTCCGGACTGAGCCGGGGATGGCAGCCCCAGCATTTT
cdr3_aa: CASSSGLSRGWQPQHF

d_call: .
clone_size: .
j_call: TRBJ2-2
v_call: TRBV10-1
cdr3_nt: TGCGCCAGCAGTCCCACCGGTGGTCCATACACCGGGGAGCTGTTTTTT
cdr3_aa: CASSPTGGPYTGELFF

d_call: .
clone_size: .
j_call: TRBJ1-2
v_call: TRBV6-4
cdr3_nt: TGTGCCAGCAGTGACTCAGCCCCGGGATCTCCGCAGAGCTACACCTTC
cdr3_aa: CASSDSAPGSPQSYTF

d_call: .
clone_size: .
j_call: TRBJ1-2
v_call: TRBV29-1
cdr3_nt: TGCAGCGGAAGGGGGAGCTATGGCTACACCTTC
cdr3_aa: CSGRGSYGYTF

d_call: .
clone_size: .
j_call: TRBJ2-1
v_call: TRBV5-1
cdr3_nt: TGCGCCAGCAGCTTGGATCCAAACAATGAGCAGTTCTTC
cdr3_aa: CASSLDPNNEQFF

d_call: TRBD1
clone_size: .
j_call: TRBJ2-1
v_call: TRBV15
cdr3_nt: TGTGCCACCAGCACCCCGGGACAGGGGGCAATGAATGAGCAGTTCTTC
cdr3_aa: CATSTPGQGAMNEQFF

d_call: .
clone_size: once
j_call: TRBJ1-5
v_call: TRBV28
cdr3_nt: TGTGCCAGCAGCTCGATATCACTCCGTGGGCCCCCGTATCAGCCCCAGCATTTT
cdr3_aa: CASSSISLRGPPYQPQHF

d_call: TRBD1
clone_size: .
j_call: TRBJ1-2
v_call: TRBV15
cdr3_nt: TGTGCCACCAGCGGTGGGGGCCAGGGGGCGGACTATGGCTACACCTTC
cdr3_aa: CATSGGGQGADYGYTF

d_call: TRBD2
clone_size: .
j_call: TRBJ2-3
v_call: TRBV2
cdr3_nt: TGTGCCAGCAGTACCCCTAAGCGGGAGATTGACACAGATACGCAGTATTTT
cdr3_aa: CASSTPKREIDTDTQYF

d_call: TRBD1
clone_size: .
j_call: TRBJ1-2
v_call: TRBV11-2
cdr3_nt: TGTGCCAGCAGCAATCACAGGGGGGAGGGCTACACCTTC
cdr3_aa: CASSNHRGEGYTF

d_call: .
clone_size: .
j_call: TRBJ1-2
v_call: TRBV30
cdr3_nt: TGTGCCTGGAGTCCCCCGGGAGGGTTCCCTAACTATGGCTACACCTTC
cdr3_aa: CAWSPPGGFPNYGYTF

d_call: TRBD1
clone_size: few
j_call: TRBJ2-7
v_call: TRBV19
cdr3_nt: TGTGCCAGTAGTATGGGACAGACCTACGAGCAGTACTTC
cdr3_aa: CASSMGQTYEQYF

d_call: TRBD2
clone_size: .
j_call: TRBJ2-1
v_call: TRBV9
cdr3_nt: TGTGCCAGCAGCGCTCCCCGTAGCGGGAGAAGCGATGAGCAGTTCTTC
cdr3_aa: CASSAPRSGRSDEQFF

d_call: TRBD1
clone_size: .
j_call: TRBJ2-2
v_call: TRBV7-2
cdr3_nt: TGTGCCAGCAGCACGGGACAGATCCCCCCCGGGGAGCTGTTTTTT
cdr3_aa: CASSTGQIPPGELFF

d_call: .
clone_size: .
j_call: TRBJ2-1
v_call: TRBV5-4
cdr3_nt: TGTGCCAGCAGCTTATTGGGGAGCGATGAGCAGTTCTTC
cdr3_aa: CASSLLGSDEQFF

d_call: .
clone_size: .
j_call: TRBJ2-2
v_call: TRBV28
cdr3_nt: TGTGCCAGCAGTTTAGTTGTTCAGACCGGGGAGCTGTTTTTT
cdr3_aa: CASSLVVQTGELFF

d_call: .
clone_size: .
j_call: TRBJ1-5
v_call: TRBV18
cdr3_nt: TGTGCCAGCTCAATCGTGAATCAGCCCCAGCATTTT
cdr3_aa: CASSIVNQPQHF

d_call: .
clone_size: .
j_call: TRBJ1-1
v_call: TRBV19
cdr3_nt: TGTGCCAGTAGGACAGGCACTGAAGCTTTCTTT
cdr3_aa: CASRTGTEAFF

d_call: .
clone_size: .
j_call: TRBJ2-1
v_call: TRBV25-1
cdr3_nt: TGTGCCAGCAGTGAATACAGGGGTGATGAGCAGTTCTTC
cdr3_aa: CASSEYRGDEQFF

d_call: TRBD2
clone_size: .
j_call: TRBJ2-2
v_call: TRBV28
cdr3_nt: TGTGCCAGCAGTTTGGAAACTAGCGGGAGCGGCGGGGAGCTGTTTTTT
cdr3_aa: CASSLETSGSGGELFF

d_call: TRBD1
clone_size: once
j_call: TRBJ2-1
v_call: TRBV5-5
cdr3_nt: TGTGCCAGCAACCCACAGGGGGCCAGTGAGCAGTTCTTC
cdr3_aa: CASNPQGASEQFF

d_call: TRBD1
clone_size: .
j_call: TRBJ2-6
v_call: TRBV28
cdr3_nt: TGTGCCAGCAGCCGGGACAGCTTTGAATCTGGGGCCAACGTCCTGACTTTC
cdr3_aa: CASSRDSFESGANVLTF